The sequence of this T cell receptor beta chain was determined in a study of human T cells and chemical hapten exposure. Background on the study: The study lasted 20 to 25 weeks, and patients were dosed weekly with diphenylcyclopropenone on the scalp throughout. Reading of the patch tests, which applied 0.01% DPC to the upper back, occurred at 6 days. The study's findings and limits: The study found expanded TCRs formed significantly more large CDR3 similarity clusters than controls.

Unique molecular identifiers were attached to individual cDNA molecules within the library. From the RACE reads, TCRdb called clonotypes with MiXCR, one entry per CDR3 protein. The data show approximately 71,000 distinct CDR3 sequences, roughly 9.8% seen once. Described time point: patch test 1, 2 weeks after DPC sensitization. Described treatment: therapeutic diphenylcyclopropenone sensitization with weekly scalp DPC. This clonotype was seen repeatedly, ten times or more. Its antigen is as yet unknown. This TCR came from a woman aged 40 to 50 with alopecia areata. Some clones in this sample may be carry-over from other donors' samples. The sample consisted of whole blood, taken in connection with sensitization to the hapten diphenylcyclopropenone (DPC).

The chain's CDR3 is CASSPGGGEQYF. CDR3 DNA: TGTGCCAGCAGCCCTGGGGGGGGCGAGCAGTACTTC. The chain recombines TRBV27 with TRBJ2-7; 7 bases agree with TRBD2. The length of the CDR3 is 12 residues. Germline loops: CDR1 MNHEY, CDR2 SMNVEV (reference sequence). The V and J ends lost 6 bases and 6 bases, in that order; junction bases with no gene match: 5.